This T cell receptor (beta chain) was observed in a study of beta chain features in type 1 diabetes. About the study: The samples had 85 million to 130 million sorted cells examined in all.

This CDR3 comprises 13 residues. V was clipped by 2 bases and J by 3 bases, with 8 bases between them. Per germline, CDR1 MGHDK and CDR2 SYGVNS. This clone showed up just a few times. Other DNA sequences in this sample translate to the same CDR3. The investigators reverse transcribed all of the isolated RNA, so they sequenced expressed TCRB transcripts. Produced via immunoSEQ multiplex PCR; TCRdb's table is partial and in-frame only. The data contain about 130,000 clones, about 10% of them seen just once; the ten biggest clones take up 0.6% to 0.85%. V gene TRBV25-1 combines with J gene TRBJ2-7, with a weak D call TRBD1 (6 bases). The sample taken for sequencing was central memory CD4+ T cells from blood. This receptor was taken from a man aged 18 to 29 in good health. The CDR3 DNA sequence: TGTGCCAGCAGTGAAGGGGGCGTCTACGAGCAGTACTTC. This gives the protein CASSEGGVYEQYF.